The 7 T cell receptor beta chains below were found in one sample sequenced in a study of blood T cell repertoires in COVID-19. This table comes from immunoSEQ multiplex PCR, and its TCRdb copy is limited to in-frame clones, with some not included. The table has roughly 150,000 clones, roughly 84% seen once. The source material was peripheral blood. The source of these receptors is a woman older than 75 with active or convalescent COVID-19.

This chain connects TRBV7-7 to TRBJ2-5; 8 bases map to TRBD2. After removal of 0 bases from V and 4 bases from J, the junction contained 7 bases not matched to a gene. The CDR3 has 16 residues. Germline V gene sequence: CDR1 SSHAT, CDR2 FNYEAQ (reference sequence). The CDR3 reads CASSLASGGPSETQYF. DNA of the CDR3: TGTGCCAGCAGCTTAGCTTCGGGAGGGCCCTCAGAGACCCAGTACTTC.

The chain carries TRBV7-9 and TRBJ2-6, with 10 bases lining up with TRBD1. There are 18 residues in the CDR3. V shed 5 bases and J 0 bases; nucleotides not matched to a gene: 7. In germline, CDR1 is SEHNR, CDR2 FQNEAQ (reference sequence). Here the CDR3 reads CASSPVGQGSSGANVLTF. CDR3 sequence (DNA): TGTGCCAGCAGCCCGGTGGGACAGGGGAGCTCTGGGGCCAACGTCCTGACTTTC.

The count of this clone is one. The J gene is TRBJ2-5, the V gene TRBV10-3, with a tentative D call TRBD2 (6 bases). The V gene's germline CDR1 is ENHRY and CDR2 SYGVKD. V was cut by 4 bases and J by 2 bases, with 20 bases left in between. The CDR3 covers 17 residues. DNA of the CDR3: TGTGCCATCAGTGGGCAAGAAGGGGCGGCGGGGCAAGAGACCCAGTACTTC. Residues: CAISGQEGAAGQETQYF.

The chain employs TRBV5-6 and TRBJ2-6; TRBD1 matches at 9 bases. Germline CDR1 reads SGHDT; CDR2 reads YYEEEE. After removal of 4 bases from V and 2 bases from J, the junction contained 4 bases not matched to a gene. The CDR3 contains 16 residues. The CDR3 DNA follows: TGTGCCAGCAGCCACGGGACAGGGACTGGGGCCAACGTCCTGACTTTC. Its translation: CASSHGTGTGANVLTF.

The V gene is TRBV18, the J gene TRBJ1-1; D remains ambiguous. This CDR3 comprises 15 residues. The V and J ends lost 5 bases and 1 base respectively, with 14 bases between them. CDR1 and CDR2 (germline): KGHSH, LQKENI. CDR3 in DNA: TGTGCCAGCTCAAACGAGGCGCCGGGGAACACTGAAGCTTTCTTT. Amino acids: CASSNEAPGNTEAFF.

The chain recombines TRBV10-1 with TRBJ2-7; no firm D call. V lost 0 bases, J lost 3 bases, and 6 bases lay in between. This CDR3 has 13 residues. Germline V gene sequence: CDR1 WNHNN, CDR2 SYGVQD (reference sequence). The CDR3 region has the DNA TGCGCCAGCAGTGAGTCCGGTCTCTACGAGCAGTACTTC. Encoded protein: CASSESGLYEQYF.

The V and J genes are TRBV4-2 and TRBJ2-7; 8 bases agree with TRBD2. Germline CDR1 and CDR2: LGHNA and YNFKEQ. The V segment lost 4 bases and the J segment 2 bases; nucleotides outside the gene matches: 10. The CDR3 is made up of 16 amino acids. In nucleotides, the CDR3 is TGTGCCAGCAGCCGAAGTGCTGGCGGGAGGACCTACGAGCAGTACTTC. This translates into CASSRSAGGRTYEQYF.